The entry below gives a single T cell receptor (beta chain) sequence along with its context. Assay: immunoSEQ multiplex PCR; the TCRdb copy retains only in-frame clones and omits some. This sample has around 2.1 million clones, with approximately 94% found just once. J was trimmed by 6 bases and V by 1 base; bases with no gene match: 8. Looked up from germline, CDR1 is SSHAT and CDR2 is FNYEAQ (reference sequence). The CDR3 is made up of 15 amino acids. The data originate from a study of shared clonotypes between healthy human individuals. Study-level information: Used for every donor were three CD4 naive, three CD4 memory, two CD8 naive and one CD8 memory plate.

Naive CD8 cells were CD45RO-negative, positively selected for CCR7, excluding terminally differentiated effector memory CD45RA+ cells. The V gene is TRBV7-7, the J gene TRBJ2-7; 8 nucleotides line up with TRBD2. The sequencing input was naive CD8+ T cells from PBMCs. This clonotype originated in a man aged 18 to 30 in good health. Some clones in this sample may be carry-over from other donors' samples. In DNA form, the CDR3 reads TGTGCCAGCAGCTTAGATCCAGCGGGAGTATCCGAGCAGTACTTC. Protein product: CASSLDPAGVSEQYF.